What follows are 4 T cell receptor beta chains derived from one specimen sequenced in a study of control samples from healthy donors and cancer patients. TCRdb keeps only in-frame clones here, not all; method: immunoSEQ multiplex PCR. The sample yields 100,000 to 150,000 clones, approximately 87% seen once. Material for sequencing was blood. The receptors originated from a man aged 25 to 40 in good health.

The chain combines TRBV27 with TRBJ1-1; 7 bases match TRBD1. CDR3 length: 13 amino acids. The V gene's germline CDR1 is MNHEY and CDR2 SMNVEV (reference sequence). V dropped 0 bases and J dropped 7; count of bases not matched to a gene: 2. The CDR3 protein is CASSLSWDSEAFF. CDR3 sequence (DNA): TGTGCCAGCAGTTTATCGTGGGACAGTGAAGCTTTCTTT.

Concerning this clone itself: This specimen includes other DNA sequences encoding the same CDR3. This sequence joins TRBV2 and TRBJ2-3; tentative D call: TRBD1 (5 bases). The CDR3 is 13 residues long. From germline, CDR1 is SNHLY and CDR2 FYNNEI. Trimming cost V 8 bases and J 2 bases, with 11 bases left between them. CDR3 DNA: TGTGCCAGCGGCAGGGCACCCACAGATACGCAGTATTTT. Its protein product is CASGRAPTDTQYF.

This chain joins TRBV6-5 and TRBJ1-1; TRBD1 aligns across 8 bases. CDR1 and CDR2 from the germline V gene are MNHEY and SVGAGI. With V trimmed by 8 bases and J by 0 bases, 8 bases remained unmatched. This CDR3 comprises 15 residues. The CDR3 here is CASLRGTGLNTEAFF. In DNA form, the CDR3 reads TGTGCCAGCTTGAGGGGGACAGGCCTGAACACTGAAGCTTTCTTT.

This clone came up once. This chain connects TRBV4-1 to TRBJ2-5; 10 bases fit TRBD2. Germline loops: CDR1 MGHRA, CDR2 YSYEKL. This CDR3 has 16 residues. J gave up 3 bases and V 1 base, and 5 bases lay outside the gene matches. This chain's CDR3 is CASSQVAGGGEETQYF. For the CDR3, the DNA is TGCGCCAGCAGCCAAGTAGCGGGGGGCGGGGAAGAGACCCAGTACTTC.